This record looks at one T cell receptor (beta chain) sequence and its context. As yet, its antigen is unknown. Per the germline V gene, CDR1 is LNHDA and CDR2 is SQIVND (reference sequence). The CDR3 has 13 residues. V lost 8 bases to trimming and J lost 0 bases, with 10 bases between them. The sample is drawn from a study of T cell responses to AZD1222 COVID-19 vaccine. The repertoire was sequenced with immunoSEQ multiplex PCR; TCRdb's copy has only in-frame clones and lacks some. The sample lists 100,000 or so clones, nearly 90% occurring once. Study results and limitations: Donors skewed white British and female; clonal diversity was possibly underestimated. At baseline, seropositivity was found in only a handful of AZD1222 recipients. Repertoires were collected only later (after the peak T cell response had occurred).

The receptor's source is an adult in good health. J is TRBJ1-1 and V is TRBV19; possible D gene TRBD1, 5 bases. Specimen: peripheral blood, collected on day 0 of AZD1222 vaccination. The CDR3 sequence: CASGWGMNTEAFF. DNA for the CDR3: TGTGCCAGTGGCTGGGGGATGAACACTGAAGCTTTCTTT. Supplemented by reference TRBV19 and TRBJ1-1, the full variable domain reads DGGITQSPKYLFRKEGQNVTLSCEQNLNHDAMYWYRQDPGQGLRLIYYSQIVNDFQKGDIAEGYSVSREKKESFPLTVTSAQKNPTAFYLCASGWGMNTEAFFGQGTRLTVV.